Shown below are 4 T cell receptor beta chains from a single sample sequenced in a study of shared clonotypes between healthy human individuals. Terminally differentiated effector memory CD45RA+ cells were excluded from the naive CD8 cells, which were CD45RO-negative and positively selected for CCR7. Sequenced by immunoSEQ multiplex PCR; TCRdb stores in-frame clones only, minus some. The sample shows 2 million to 2.5 million clones, just under 95% of them seen only once. The sample consisted of naive CD8+ T cells sorted from blood. These receptors all stem from a man aged 18 to 30 in good health.

Remarks on this clone: The same CDR3 can be traced to other DNA sequences in this sample. This rearrangement joins TRBV6-5 to TRBJ2-7; 9 bases are a match to TRBD2. Looked up from germline, CDR1 is MNHEY and CDR2 is SVGAGI. The V segment lost 0 bases and the J segment 3 bases; nucleotides outside the gene matches: 0. The CDR3 is 14 residues long. In nucleotides, the CDR3 is TGTGCCAGCAGTTACTCAGCGGGGGGCTACGAGCAGTACTTC. Amino acids: CASSYSAGGYEQYF.

V is TRBV30 and J is TRBJ1-2; 7 bases line up with TRBD1. CDR1 and CDR2 (germline): GTSNPN, SVGIG (reference sequence). V was pared by 4 bases and J by 4 bases, with 6 bases of the junction left unmatched. The CDR3 runs 13 residues. The chain's CDR3 is CAWTDTGAYGYTF. The CDR3 region has the DNA TGTGCCTGGACCGATACAGGGGCCTATGGCTACACCTTC.

The chain is built from TRBV28 and TRBJ2-1, with D possibly being TRBD1 or TRBD2 (5 bases each). The ends were cut back, 6 bases at V and 5 bases at J, with 14 bases in the middle. The CDR3 has 14 amino acids. Germline CDR1 reads MDHEN; CDR2 reads SYDVKM. In DNA, the CDR3 is TGTGCCAGCAGCCCCGATGGGGGAAACAATGAGCAGTTCTTC. This encodes CASSPDGGNNEQFF.

The chain employs TRBV7-6 and TRBJ2-6, with 11 positions matching TRBD1. CDR1 SGHVS and CDR2 FNYEAQ come from the germline V gene. This CDR3 contains 18 residues. V was pared by 3 bases and J by 0 bases, with 4 bases of the junction left unmatched. CDR3 DNA sequence: TGTGCCAGCAGCTTCAGGACAGGGGGCACCTCTGGGGCCAACGTCCTGACTTTC. It is translated as CASSFRTGGTSGANVLTF.